A selection of T cell receptor beta chains follows, all from one sample in a study of human T cells and chemical hapten exposure. Each CDR3 protein is one row after TCRdb ran MiXCR on the RACE reads. The sample has some 360,000 distinct CDR3 sequences; more than 4.5% are singletons. Here the sequenced sample was whole blood, taken in connection with sensitization to the hapten diphenylcyclopropenone (DPC). These receptors were taken from a woman between 45 and 60 years old with alopecia areata. Some clones in this sample may be carry-over from other donors' samples. Each CDR3 is given with its conserved first and last residue. The D gene is left open where the match is weak. Only part of the rows carry a size: once, few, many, or a class if the clone is expanded.

J | D | V | length | size | CDR3 | DNA
TRBJ1-3 | . | TRBV12-3/TRBV12-4 | 13 | . | CASSLGCGNTIYF | TGTGCCAGCAGTTTAGGCTGTGGAAACACCATATATTTT
TRBJ1-1 | . | TRBV6-5 | 12 | many | CASSTANTEAFF | TGTGCCAGCAGTACAGCGAACACTGAAGCTTTCTTT
TRBJ1-6 | TRBD1 | TRBV6-1 | 15 | . | CASSEAPDRDSPLHF | TGTGCCAGCAGTGAAGCCCCCGACAGGGATTCACCCCTCCACTTT
TRBJ1-6 | . | TRBV4-1 | 16 | . | CASSQVGTSYNSPLHF | TGCGCCAGCAGCCAAGTGGGGACGAGCTATAATTCACCCCTCCACTTT
TRBJ2-1 | . | TRBV5-1 | 14 | many | CASSPSQGNNEQFF | TGCGCCAGCAGCCCCTCACAGGGAAACAATGAGCAGTTCTTC
TRBJ1-1 | . | TRBV3-1 | 12 | . | CASSQARVEAFF | TGTGCCAGCAGCCAAGCTAGGGTTGAAGCTTTCTTT
TRBJ1-5 | . | TRBV12-5 | 16 | few | CASGFRNGPHNQPQHF | TGTGCTAGTGGTTTTCGAAACGGGCCGCACAATCAGCCCCAGCATTTT
TRBJ2-3 | TRBD2 | TRBV5-1 | 15 | . | CASSLAGRVGDTQYF | TGCGCCAGCAGCTTGGCCGGGAGGGTAGGAGATACGCAGTATTTT
TRBJ2-7 | . | TRBV2 | 11 | few | CASTGSYEQYF | TGTGCCAGCACCGGCTCCTACGAGCAGTACTTC
TRBJ2-3 | . | TRBV6-5 | 12 | . | CASSPFADTQYF | TGTGCCAGCAGTCCATTCGCAGATACGCAGTATTTT
TRBJ1-1 | . | TRBV5-1 | 16 | many | CASSPYSTGPLTEAFF | TGCGCCAGCAGCCCCTACTCGACAGGTCCCCTCACTGAAGCTTTCTTT
TRBJ1-6 | . | TRBV6-1 | 12 | many | CASSRVNSPLHF | TGTGCCAGCAGTCGAGTGAATTCACCCCTCCACTTT
TRBJ2-1 | TRBD2 | TRBV28 | 14 | many | CASSLRRGWNEQFF | TGTGCCAGCAGTTTAAGGCGGGGGTGGAATGAGCAGTTCTTC
TRBJ1-6 | . | TRBV12-3/TRBV12-4 | 13 | . | CASSLADNSPLHF | TGTGCCAGCAGTTTAGCTGATAATTCACCCCTCCACTTT
TRBJ2-5 | TRBD1 | TRBV5-1 | 15 | many | CASRRDGTGEETQYF | TGCGCCAGCAGGCGCGACGGGACAGGGGAAGAGACCCAGTACTTC
TRBJ1-3 | . | TRBV7-2 | 17 | . | CASSPSPRGVSGNTIYF | TGTGCCAGCAGCCCTTCCCCGAGAGGGGTCTCTGGAAACACCATATATTTT
TRBJ1-3 | . | TRBV29-1 | 13 | many | CSVEAKPGNTIYF | TGCAGCGTTGAAGCTAAGCCTGGAAACACCATATATTTT
TRBJ2-1 | . | TRBV6-5 | 16 | many | CASSYRGQSSYNEQFF | TGTGCCAGCAGTTACCGGGGGCAGAGCTCCTACAATGAGCAGTTCTTC
TRBJ2-2 | TRBD2 | TRBV5-1 | 16 | few | CASSSAPTSNTGELFF | TGCGCCAGCAGCAGCGCGCCGACTAGCAACACCGGGGAGCTGTTTTTT
TRBJ2-7 | TRBD1 | TRBV6-5 | 15 | . | CASSAGVRGKYEQYF | TGTGCCAGCAGTGCCGGGGTCAGGGGGAAATACGAGCAGTACTTC
TRBJ2-3 | TRBD1 | TRBV29-1 | 12 | many | CSVETGSDTQYF | TGCAGCGTTGAGACAGGGAGCGATACGCAGTATTTT
TRBJ1-1 | . | TRBV3-1 | 14 | few | CASSHSGSNTEAFF | TGTGCCAGCAGCCATTCAGGGTCGAACACTGAAGCTTTCTTT
TRBJ1-1 | TRBD1 | TRBV29-1 | 12 | . | CSAGTGATEAFF | TGCAGCGCAGGGACAGGGGCCACTGAAGCTTTCTTT
TRBJ1-4 | . | TRBV5-1 | 19 | . | CASSLTRRGGRGSNEILFF | TGCGCCAGCAGCTTGACCCGACGGGGGGGCCGAGGCTCGAATGAAATACTGTTTTTT
TRBJ1-2 | . | TRBV9 | 15 | many | CASSVSVDPNYGYTF | TGTGCCAGCAGCGTTAGCGTAGATCCTAACTATGGCTACACCTTC
TRBJ2-5 | . | TRBV10-3 | 13 | . | CAISPTETETQYF | TGTGCCATCAGTCCGACAGAAACAGAGACCCAGTACTTC
TRBJ1-1 | TRBD1 | TRBV27 | 17 | few | CASSRQGPAGVNTEAFF | TGTGCCAGCAGTCGACAGGGCCCGGCAGGAGTGAACACTGAAGCTTTCTTT
TRBJ2-1 | . | TRBV4-3 | 15 | many | CASSQEGGLYNEQFF | TGCGCCAGCAGCCAAGAAGGCGGTTTGTACAATGAGCAGTTCTTC
TRBJ2-1 | . | TRBV12-3/TRBV12-4 | 12 | . | CASRGGLNEQFF | TGTGCCAGCAGGGGCGGTCTCAATGAGCAGTTCTTC
TRBJ1-5 | . | TRBV6-2/TRBV6-3 | 14 | . | CASSLPASNQPQHF | TGTGCCAGCAGTTTGCCAGCTAGCAATCAGCCCCAGCATTTT
TRBJ2-5 | TRBD2 | TRBV9 | 14 | many | CASSAPTSPETQYF | TGTGCCAGCAGCGCCCCGACTAGCCCGGAGACCCAGTACTTC
TRBJ1-5 | . | TRBV10-3 | 14 | many | CAISAGTANQPQHF | TGTGCCATCAGCGCGGGGACGGCTAATCAGCCCCAGCATTTT
TRBJ1-2 | . | TRBV6-5 | 14 | many | CASSSAGGNYGYTF | TGTGCCAGCAGTTCCGCCGGGGGTAACTATGGCTACACCTTC
TRBJ1-1 | . | TRBV30 | 18 | many | CAWSHPLWKGYENTEAFF | TGTGCCTGGAGCCACCCCCTATGGAAAGGGTACGAGAACACTGAAGCTTTCTTT
TRBJ2-7 | TRBD2 | TRBV20-1 | 14 | . | CSATGTSALWVQYF | TGCAGTGCTACCGGGACTAGCGCTCTATGGGTGCAGTACTTC
TRBJ1-1 | . | TRBV3-1 | 14 | . | CASSQGYGTTEAFF | TGTGCCAGCAGCCAAGGGTACGGAACCACTGAAGCTTTCTTT
TRBJ2-5 | . | TRBV19 | 14 | many | CASSTTDYQETQYF | TGTGCCAGTAGTACTACAGACTACCAAGAGACCCAGTACTTC
TRBJ2-3 | . | TRBV4-3 | 16 | . | CASSQVVPGSTDTQYF | TGCGCCAGCAGCCAAGTAGTTCCCGGGAGCACAGATACGCAGTATTTT
TRBJ2-7 | . | TRBV6-6 | 10 | few | CAVSQDEQYF | TGCGCGGTTTCCCAGGACGAGCAGTACTTC
TRBJ1-6 | . | TRBV12-5 | 16 | . | CASGPWGETVRAPLHF | TGTGCTAGTGGGCCTTGGGGAGAGACGGTTCGGGCACCCCTCCACTTT
TRBJ2-7 | . | TRBV29-1 | 11 | many | CSVYVSYEQYF | TGCAGCGTTTATGTCTCCTACGAGCAGTACTTC
TRBJ1-5 | . | TRBV28 | 11 | many | CASSLSQPQHF | TGTGCCAGCAGTCTCTCTCAGCCCCAGCATTTT
TRBJ1-2 | TRBD1 | TRBV4-2 | 14 | many | CASSQVRSGGGYTF | TGTGCCAGCAGCCAAGTTCGGTCAGGGGGTGGCTACACCTTC
TRBJ2-7 | . | TRBV5-1 | 14 | many | CASSRRGDGYEQYF | TGCGCCAGCAGCCGTAGGGGGGACGGCTACGAGCAGTACTTC
TRBJ2-7 | TRBD2 | TRBV20-1 | 14 | few | CSGLPGLAGYEQYF | TGCAGTGGACTACCGGGACTAGCGGGCTACGAGCAGTACTTC
TRBJ2-2 | . | TRBV6-5 | 16 | many | CASSHRDWGGTGELFF | TGTGCCAGCAGCCACCGGGACTGGGGCGGCACCGGGGAGCTGTTTTTT
TRBJ2-7 | . | TRBV9 | 14 | many | CASSLHRVAYEQYF | TGTGCCAGCAGCCTGCACAGGGTAGCCTACGAGCAGTACTTC
TRBJ2-2 | . | TRBV7-2 | 17 | many | CASSLGSGTVKAGELFF | TGTGCCAGCAGCTTAGGGTCCGGGACGGTTAAGGCCGGGGAGCTGTTTTTT
TRBJ1-1 | . | TRBV12-5 | 12 | few | CASEGEDTEAFF | TGTGCTAGTGAAGGAGAGGACACTGAAGCTTTCTTT
TRBJ1-1 | . | TRBV5-1 | 14 | . | CASSFVDGGTEAFF | TGCGCCAGCAGCTTTGTGGATGGGGGGACTGAAGCTTTCTTT
TRBJ2-1 | . | TRBV11-2 | 17 | . | CASSLGPLVGPYNEQFF | TGTGCCAGCAGCTTAGGGCCCCTGGTGGGCCCCTACAATGAGCAGTTCTTC
TRBJ2-1 | . | TRBV2 | 10 | few | CATTFLAQFF | TGTGCCACCACTTTTCTAGCGCAGTTCTTC
TRBJ2-7 | . | TRBV5-1 | 15 | . | CASSLYTSQTYEQYF | TGCGCCAGCAGCTTGTATACTAGCCAAACCTACGAGCAGTACTTC
TRBJ1-1 | TRBD1 | TRBV10-3 | 14 | few | CAVGGTGVNTEAFF | TGTGCCGTTGGAGGGACAGGGGTGAACACTGAAGCTTTCTTT
TRBJ1-4 | . | TRBV5-1 | 13 | many | CASSLGQGEKLFF | TGCGCCAGCAGCTTGGGTCAGGGTGAAAAACTGTTTTTT
TRBJ1-2 | . | TRBV5-1 | 14 | few | CASSRGEVVYGYTF | TGCGCCAGCAGCCGTGGGGAGGTGGTTTATGGCTACACCTTC
TRBJ2-4 | . | TRBV27 | 16 | . | CASGSPRGGLRDIQYF | TGTGCCAGCGGTTCCCCCCGAGGGGGGCTGCGGGACATTCAGTACTTC
TRBJ1-2 | TRBD1 | TRBV29-1 | 16 | many | CSVVDTGGKTSGGYTF | TGCAGCGTTGTCGACACAGGGGGCAAGACTAGTGGCGGCTACACCTTC